This T cell receptor beta chain was sequenced for a study of blood T cell repertoires in COVID-19. Study overall: The United States, Italy and Spain provided the acute and convalescent COVID-19 samples.

By proportion, this clone is medium-sized. Authors' data handling: From reference gene primer amplification, estimates of nucleated cell counts were derived. The protocol was immunoSEQ multiplex PCR, while the TCRdb copy is restricted to in-frame clones and leaves out a portion. Clone size and V and J calls were adopted from that table, with D and trimming inferred from the DNA. The table lists approximately 54,000 clones, just under 90% of them singletons. The germline V gene has CDR1 MNHEY and CDR2 SMNVEV (reference sequence). V lost 3 bases to trimming and J lost 8 bases, with 16 bases between them. This CDR3 is 15 amino acids long.

V gene TRBV27 combines with J gene TRBJ1-4; D possibly corresponds to TRBD1 (5 bases). The receptor was derived from a man aged 50-60 years with acute or convalescent COVID-19. Sample: peripheral blood. The CDR3 region is CASSFTASQGEKLFF. The CDR3 coding sequence is TGTGCCAGCAGTTTTACGGCGTCCCAGGGAGAAAAACTGTTTTTT.